This TCR beta chain is drawn from a study of blood T cells in healthy people across ages. CDR1 is SQVTM and CDR2 is ANQGSEA in the germline V gene. V lost 4 bases and J lost 5, with 14 bases in between. The CDR3 spans 13 residues. A second about 6 to 11 cycle PCR used barcoded and J-beta primers. TCRdb processed the 5' RACE reads anew with MiXCR; each CDR3 protein has one entry. The repertoire holds approximately 810,000 distinct CDR3 sequences, with less than 35% as singletons. The study recruited healthy Caucasian donors from Russia who were aged about 6 to 95. Total RNA, at least 6 micrograms per sample, was extracted from PBMCs. This clonotype came up many times.

The chain links TRBV29-1 to TRBJ1-2; D possibly corresponds to TRBD1 (5 bases). The specimen sequenced was blood. The receptor was isolated from a woman at least 80 years old in good health. The CDR3 reads CSVAGPGSYGYTF. The CDR3 region has the DNA TGCAGCGTTGCAGGGCCCGGGTCGTATGGCTACACCTTC.